The source of this T cell receptor beta chain is a study of cytomegalovirus exposure and HLA in healthy donors. The study's findings and limits: It was likely that a cluster of highly shared sequence variants was a sequencing artifact.

Germline V gene data show CDR1 as SQVTM and CDR2 as ANQGSEA. V was pared by 6 bases and J by 4 bases, with 16 bases between. This CDR3 region has 14 residues. PCR employed 60 Vbeta and 13 Jbeta primers. Only in-frame clones appear in the TCRdb table, and some are missing; sequencing was by immunoSEQ multiplex PCR. The data contain under 150,000 clones, approximately 78% of them seen just once; the ten biggest clones take up around 6.4%. On this clone itself: Its matching antigen is unknown.

The sample taken for sequencing was PBMCs. This chain links TRBV29-1 with TRBJ2-1; D is perhaps TRBD1 (5 bases). The clonotype originates from a woman in her thirties or forties in good health and CMV-seropositive. The CDR3 bases are TGCAGCGTAGCCCGGCAGGGAACTTACAATGAGCAGTTCTTC. This codes for CSVARQGTYNEQFF.